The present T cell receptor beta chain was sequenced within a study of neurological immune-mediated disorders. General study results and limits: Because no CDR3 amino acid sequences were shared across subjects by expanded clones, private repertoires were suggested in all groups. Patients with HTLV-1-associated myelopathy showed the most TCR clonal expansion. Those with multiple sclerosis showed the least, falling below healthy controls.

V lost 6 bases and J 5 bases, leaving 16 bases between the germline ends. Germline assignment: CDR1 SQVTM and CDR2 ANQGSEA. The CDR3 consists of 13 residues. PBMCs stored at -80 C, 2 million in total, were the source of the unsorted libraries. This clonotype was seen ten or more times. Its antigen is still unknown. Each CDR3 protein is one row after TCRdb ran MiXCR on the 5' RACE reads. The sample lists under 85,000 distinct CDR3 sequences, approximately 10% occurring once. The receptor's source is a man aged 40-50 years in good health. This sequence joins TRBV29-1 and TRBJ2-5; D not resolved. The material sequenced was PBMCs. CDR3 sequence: CSVRPAVSETQYF. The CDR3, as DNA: TGCAGCGTCCGGCCAGCAGTTTCGGAGACCCAGTACTTC.